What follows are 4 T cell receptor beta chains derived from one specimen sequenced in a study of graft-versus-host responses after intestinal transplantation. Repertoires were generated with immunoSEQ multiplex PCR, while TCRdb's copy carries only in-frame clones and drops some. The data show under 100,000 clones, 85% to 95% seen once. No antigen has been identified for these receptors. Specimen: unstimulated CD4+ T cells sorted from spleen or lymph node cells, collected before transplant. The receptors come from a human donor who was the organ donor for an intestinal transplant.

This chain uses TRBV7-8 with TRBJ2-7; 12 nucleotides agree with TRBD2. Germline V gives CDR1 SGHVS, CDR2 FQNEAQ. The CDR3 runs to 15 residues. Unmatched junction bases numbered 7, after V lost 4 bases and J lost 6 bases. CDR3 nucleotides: TGTGCCAGCAGCTCACTAGCGGGGGGACTCGGCGAGCAGTACTTC. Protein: CASSSLAGGLGEQYF.

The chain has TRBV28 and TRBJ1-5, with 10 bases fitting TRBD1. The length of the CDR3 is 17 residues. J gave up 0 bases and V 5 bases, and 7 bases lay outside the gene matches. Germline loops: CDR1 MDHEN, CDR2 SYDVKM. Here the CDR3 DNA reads TGTGCCAGCAGTCAGGACAGGGGGGGCAATAGCAATCAGCCCCAGCATTTT. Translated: CASSQDRGGNSNQPQHF. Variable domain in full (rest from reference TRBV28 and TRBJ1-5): DVKVTQSSRYLVKRTGEKVFLECVQDMDHENMFWYRQDPGLGLRLIYFSYDVKMKEKGDIPEGYSVSREKKERFSLILESASTNQTSMYLCASSQDRGGNSNQPQHFGDGTRLSIL.

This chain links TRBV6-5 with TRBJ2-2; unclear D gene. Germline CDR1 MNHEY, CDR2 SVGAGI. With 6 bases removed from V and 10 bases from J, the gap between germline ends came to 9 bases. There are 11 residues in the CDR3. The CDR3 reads CASSISEELFF. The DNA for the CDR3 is TGTGCCAGCAGCATCTCCGAGGAGCTGTTTTTT.

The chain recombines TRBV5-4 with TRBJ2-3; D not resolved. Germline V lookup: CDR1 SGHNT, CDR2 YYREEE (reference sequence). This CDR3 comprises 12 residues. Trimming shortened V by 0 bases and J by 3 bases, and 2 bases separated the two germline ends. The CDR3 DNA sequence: TGTGCCAGCAGCTTGGAAACAGATACGCAGTATTTT. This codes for CASSLETDTQYF.